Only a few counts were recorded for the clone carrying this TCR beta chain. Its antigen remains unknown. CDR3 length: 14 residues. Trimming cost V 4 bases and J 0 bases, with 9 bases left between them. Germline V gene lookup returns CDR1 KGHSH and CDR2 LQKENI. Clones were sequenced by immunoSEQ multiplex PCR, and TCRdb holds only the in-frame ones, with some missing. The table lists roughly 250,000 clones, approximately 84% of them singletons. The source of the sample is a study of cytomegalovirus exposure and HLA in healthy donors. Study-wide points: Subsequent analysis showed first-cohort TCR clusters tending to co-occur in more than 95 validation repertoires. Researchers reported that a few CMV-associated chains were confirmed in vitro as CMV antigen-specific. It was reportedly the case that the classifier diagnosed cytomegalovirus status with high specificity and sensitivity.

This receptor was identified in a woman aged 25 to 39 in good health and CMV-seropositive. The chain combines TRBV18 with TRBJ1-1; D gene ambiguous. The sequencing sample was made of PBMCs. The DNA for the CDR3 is TGTGCCAGCTCACTACAGAATATGAACACTGAAGCTTTCTTT. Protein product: CASSLQNMNTEAFF.